Each of the 29 T cell receptor beta chains below was sequenced from the same sample in a study of blood T cells in healthy people across ages. For the second PCR, which ran for roughly 7 to 11 cycles, a sample-barcoded 5' primer and a J-beta primer mix were used. TCRdb analysed the 5' RACE reads with MiXCR anew, one entry per CDR3 protein. Here the sample spans over 1.5 million distinct CDR3 sequences, just under 50% being singletons. Sequencing was done on a sample of blood. Every receptor here comes from a woman aged 40-49 years in good health.

The chain employs TRBV6-1 and TRBJ2-7; possible D gene TRBD1, 5 bases. The V end was cut by 3 bases, the J end by 2 bases, with 14 bases between. The CDR3 has 15 residues. Per germline, CDR1 MNHNS and CDR2 SASEGT. The CDR3 DNA follows: TGTGCCAGCAGTGAGTCAAGGGGAACAGCCTACGAGCAGTACTTC. Amino acid sequence: CASSESRGTAYEQYF.

This rearrangement joins TRBV7-8 to TRBJ1-1, with 7 bases lining up with TRBD1. This CDR3 is built from 15 residues. J gave up 7 bases and V 4 bases, and 12 bases lay outside the gene matches. Germline V gives CDR1 SGHVS, CDR2 FQNEAQ. The CDR3 reads CASSSVGQAEGEAFF. DNA of the CDR3: TGTGCCAGCAGCTCCGTCGGACAGGCGGAGGGTGAAGCTTTCTTT. Supplemented by reference TRBV7-8 and TRBJ1-1, the full variable domain reads GAGVSQSPRYKVAKRGQDVALRCDPISGHVSLFWYQQALGQGPEFLTYFQNEAQLDKSGLPSDRFFAERPEGSVSTLKIQRTQQEDSAVYLCASSSVGQAEGEAFFGQGTRLTVV.

This clonotype came up a few times. The chain links TRBV15 to TRBJ2-4, with a possible D match to TRBD2 (6 bases). Germline lookup yields CDR1 LNHNV and CDR2 YYDKDF (reference sequence). The CDR3 contains 15 residues. V gave up 3 bases and J gave up 6 bases, with 15 bases separating them. CDR3 nucleotide sequence: TGTGCCACCAGCAGGGAAGTAAGGCGGGGAAACATTCAGTACTTC. Amino acid sequence: CATSREVRRGNIQYF.

The chain uses TRBV5-1 and TRBJ2-5, with 7 bases identical to TRBD2. Germline CDR1 SGHRS, CDR2 YFSETQ. The V and J ends lost 6 bases and 5 bases, in that order; junction bases with no gene match: 10. The CDR3 loop spans 14 amino acids. CDR3: CASTSGTTGETQYF. DNA of the CDR3: TGCGCCAGCACTTCCGGGACTACCGGGGAGACCCAGTACTTC.

The CDR3 region is CASSPGQGANYEQYF. The CDR3 DNA reads as TGTGCCAGCAGCCCAGGACAGGGGGCTAACTACGAGCAGTACTTC. The chain carries TRBV3-1 and TRBJ2-7, with 11 bases matching TRBD1. The CDR3 contains 15 residues. The V segment lost 4 bases and the J segment 3 bases; nucleotides outside the gene matches: 5. The germline gives CDR1 LGHDT, CDR2 YNNKEL (reference sequence).

The J gene is TRBJ1-5, the V gene TRBV6-1; D gene unclear. This CDR3 spans 11 amino acids. Germline CDR1 MNHNS, CDR2 SASEGT. V was trimmed by 4 bases and J by 9 bases, leaving 7 bases between them. CDR3 residues: CASSARRPQHF. Written as DNA, the CDR3 is TGTGCCAGCAGTGCTCGCCGGCCCCAGCATTTT.

This clonotype was seen a handful of times. The chain joins TRBV5-6 to TRBJ2-6; TRBD2 matches 7 bases. Germline V lookup: CDR1 SGHDT, CDR2 YYEEEE. The CDR3 sequence is 14 residues long. V lost 2 bases, J lost 9 bases, and 5 bases stayed unmatched. CDR3 coding DNA: TGTGCCAGCAGCTTCCGGGGGGTTTACAACGTCCTGACTTTC. Translation: CASSFRGVYNVLTF.

This clonotype was counted between two and nine times. The rearrangement links TRBV6-2 or TRBV6-3 to TRBJ2-3; D could derive from TRBD1 or TRBD2 (5 bases each). With 4 bases removed from V and 1 base from J, the gap between germline ends came to 27 bases. This CDR3 has 20 amino acids. Per germline, CDR1 MNHEY and CDR2 SVGEGT. DNA of the CDR3: TGTGCCAGCAGTTTAGGGGAGTTGGCGGTAGGAAAGGGTGGCACAGATACGCAGTATTTT. Protein sequence: CASSLGELAVGKGGTDTQYF.

There are many counts of this clonotype. The chain recombines TRBV14 with TRBJ1-6, with no clear D. The CDR3 is 15 residues long. The germline V and J ends were trimmed by 0 bases and 6 bases, with 9 bases remaining between them. Per the germline V gene, CDR1 is SGHDN and CDR2 is FVKESK. CDR3 sequence reads: CASSQDGQFNSPLHF. The CDR3 nucleotides read TGTGCCAGCAGCCAAGACGGGCAGTTTAATTCACCCCTCCACTTT.

This chain connects TRBV20-1 to TRBJ2-1, with D unresolved. V was cut by 6 bases and J by 3 bases, with 18 bases left in between. The length of the CDR3 is 15 residues. CDR1 and CDR2 from the germline V gene are DFQATT and SNEGSKA (reference sequence). The CDR3 nucleotides are TGCAGTGCCACCCGGGCCCGTAGGGACTACAATGAGCAGTTCTTC. Amino acid sequence: CSATRARRDYNEQFF.

This clonotype has more than one count but fewer than ten. The V and J genes are TRBV4-1 and TRBJ2-7, with 10 positions matching TRBD1. With the DNA end fitting TRBJ2-5 better, the J assignment may be wrong. There are 16 residues in the CDR3. Germline CDR1 is MGHRA and CDR2 is YSYEKL. CDR3 loop: CASSPSDRGIVKTQYF. The CDR3 coding sequence is TGCGCCAGCAGCCCGTCGGACAGGGGGATCGTAAAGACCCAGTACTTC.

The chain has TRBV3-1 and TRBJ1-2, with TRBD1 matching 10 bases. There are 15 residues in the CDR3. The germline CDR1 and CDR2 sequences are LGHDT and YNNKEL (reference sequence). The trim removed 4 bases at V and 4 bases at J, leaving 6 bases unmatched. DNA for the CDR3: TGTGCCAGCAGCCGCCGGACAGGGGGTTTCTATGGCTACACCTTC. Protein: CASSRRTGGFYGYTF. The complete variable domain, with remaining parts taken from reference TRBV3-1 and TRBJ1-2, reads DTAVSQTPKYLVTQMGNDKSIKCEQNLGHDTMYWYKQDSKKFLKIMFSYNNKELIINETVPNRFSPKSPDKAHLNLHINSLELGDSAVYFCASSRRTGGFYGYTFGSGTRLTVV.

This chain connects TRBV5-1 to TRBJ2-1, with 9 bases fitting TRBD2. In germline, CDR1 is SGHRS, CDR2 YFSETQ. This CDR3 region has 14 residues. The J segment lost 12 bases and the V segment lost 2 bases, leaving 9 bases of the junction unmatched. The CDR3 DNA reads as TGCGCCAGCAGCTTCCTAGCGGGGAGCGATGGGCAGTTCTTC. Amino acids: CASSFLAGSDGQFF.

The chain uses TRBV4-3 and TRBJ1-6, with D unclear. V was clipped by 0 bases and J by 11 bases, with 11 bases between them. The CDR3 spans 14 residues. The germline V gene has CDR1 LGHNA and CDR2 YSLEER. In DNA, the CDR3 is TGCGCCAGCAGCCAAGAAGCCGGAGGGCCACCCCTCCACTTT. It encodes CASSQEAGGPPLHF.

This clonotype was detected a few times. The chain links TRBV7-6 to TRBJ1-6, with a tentative D call TRBD1 (5 bases). Per the germline V gene, CDR1 is SGHVS and CDR2 is FNYEAQ. CDR3 length equals 13 residues. The germline V and J ends were trimmed by 4 bases and 11 bases, with 12 bases remaining between them. CDR3 sequence reads: CASSSGRRTPLHF. For the CDR3, the DNA is TGTGCCAGCAGCTCGGGACGTCGAACACCCCTCCACTTT.

The table lists this clonotype with a few counts. J is TRBJ2-6 and V is TRBV24-1; no reliable D call. CDR3 size: 12 residues. The germline V gene has CDR1 KGHDR and CDR2 SFDVKD. V was pared by 12 bases and J by 4 bases, with 9 bases between. The CDR3 DNA follows: TGTGCCCCCGCGAGGGGGGCCAACGTCCTGACTTTC. Translated: CAPARGANVLTF.

There are a few counts of this clonotype. The chain couples TRBV5-1 to TRBJ2-1, with D unclear. Trimming took off 5 bases at V and 2 bases at J, with 14 bases between the two ends. Germline lookup yields CDR1 SGHRS and CDR2 YFSETQ. This CDR3 has 15 amino acids. In nucleotides, the CDR3 is TGCGCCAGCAGGTCGTTTGCTGTGCCCTACAATGAGCAGTTCTTC. Translation gives CASRSFAVPYNEQFF.

This clonotype has a single count. The chain combines TRBV7-2 with TRBJ2-7, with 8 nucleotides matching TRBD2. Gene TRBJ2-5 matches the end of the DNA better, so the J call may be wrong. The CDR3 is 15 residues long. Germline V gene lookup returns CDR1 SGHTA and CDR2 FQGNSA. CDR3 in amino acids: CASSFPSLAGETQYF. The DNA of the CDR3 is TGTGCCAGCAGCTTCCCAAGCCTAGCGGGAGAGACCCAGTACTTC.

The chain combines TRBV4-2 with TRBJ2-5; tentatively, D is TRBD2 (6 bases). The better agreement between TRBJ2-7 and the DNA end casts doubt on the J call. This CDR3 comprises 14 residues. Germline V lookup: CDR1 LGHNA, CDR2 YNFKEQ. CDR3 amino acids: CASSQVPSEAEQYF. CDR3 DNA: TGTGCCAGCAGCCAAGTTCCTAGCGAGGCCGAGCAGTACTTC.

This rearrangement joins TRBV20-1 to TRBJ2-1, with 7 bases fitting TRBD1. The CDR3 totals 13 residues. V lost 8 bases, J lost 5 bases, and 9 bases stayed unmatched. CDR1 DFQATT and CDR2 SNEGSKA come from the germline V gene (reference sequence). CDR3 region: CSSLGDSNNEQFF. In DNA form, the CDR3 reads TGCAGTTCCCTGGGGGACAGCAACAATGAGCAGTTCTTC.

This clonotype was counted between two and nine times. CDR3 DNA sequence: TGTGCCAGCGGCAATCAGCCTTGGCCCCAGCATTTT. Its protein product is CASGNQPWPQHF. The J gene is TRBJ1-5, the V gene TRBV6-6, with D unresolved. V was shortened by 8 bases and J by 9 bases, with 14 bases between the two germline ends. CDR1 and CDR2 (germline): MNHNY, SVGAGI (reference sequence). The CDR3 is made up of 12 amino acids.

The chain uses TRBV3-1 and TRBJ2-5; possibly TRBD1 or TRBD2 for D (5 bases each). The germline CDR1 and CDR2 sequences are LGHDT and YNNKEL (reference sequence). The CDR3 consists of 14 residues. V lost 1 base, J lost 2 bases, and 8 bases lay in between. The DNA for the CDR3 is TGTGCCAGCAGCCAAGTTTGGGGGCAAGAGACCCAGTACTTC. Its protein is CASSQVWGQETQYF.

The chain carries TRBV20-1 and TRBJ2-5; D perhaps matches TRBD2 (5 bases). Trimming pared 1 base from V and 9 bases from J, leaving 18 bases between. Germline V gene sequence: CDR1 DFQATT, CDR2 SNEGSKA (reference sequence). The CDR3 covers 14 residues. The CDR3 coding sequence is TGCAGTGCTAGAGTCCCCTTCAACGAGGGCCCCCAGTACTTC. This encodes CSARVPFNEGPQYF.

V and J are TRBV7-9 and TRBJ2-3; tentative D call: TRBD1 (6 bases). The CDR3 totals 16 residues. The ends were cut back, 7 bases at V and 4 bases at J, with 21 bases in the middle. CDR1 and CDR2 from the germline V gene are SEHNR and FQNEAQ (reference sequence). The CDR3 spells CASTAARGEGPDTQYF. CDR3 DNA sequence: TGTGCCAGCACCGCTGCCAGGGGAGAGGGGCCAGATACGCAGTATTTT.

The rearrangement uses TRBV28 and TRBJ1-2, with a weak D call TRBD1 (6 bases). V was trimmed by 4 bases and J by 3 bases, leaving 21 bases between them. The CDR3 is 17 residues long. Germline CDR1 MDHEN, CDR2 SYDVKM. The CDR3 loop reads CASSSHGTPPVHYGYTF. The CDR3 nucleotides read TGTGCCAGCAGTTCCCATGGGACACCGCCGGTGCACTATGGCTACACCTTC.

The chain carries TRBV20-1 and TRBJ1-6; D is unclear. This CDR3 is 13 amino acids long. CDR1 is DFQATT and CDR2 is SNEGSKA in the germline V gene (reference sequence). Trimming took off 5 bases at V and 7 bases at J, with 12 bases between the two ends. The CDR3 nucleotides are TGCAGTGCTTCTGACGGACGCAATTCACCCCTCCACTTT. Translated: CSASDGRNSPLHF.

This clonotype has more than one count but fewer than ten. J is TRBJ2-4 and V is TRBV11-2, with D perhaps given as TRBD1 or TRBD2 (5 bases each). Per germline, CDR1 SGHAT and CDR2 FQNNGV. The CDR3 loop spans 13 amino acids. Trimming left V 5 bases short and J 13 bases short, with 18 bases between. The CDR3, as DNA: TGTGCCAGCAGCGTAGTAACGGGACCTCTGCAGTACTTC. Its protein is CASSVVTGPLQYF.

The chain combines TRBV7-2 with TRBJ1-2; D unclear. CDR3 length equals 13 residues. Germline V gene sequence: CDR1 SGHTA, CDR2 FQGNSA. Trimming removed 5 bases at V and 2 bases at J, with 9 bases between. The CDR3 nucleotides read TGTGCCAGCAGCCACCCACAGAACTATGGCTACACCTTC. Translation: CASSHPQNYGYTF.

The genes are TRBV20-1 and TRBJ2-1; 11 bases map to TRBD2. Trimming took 6 bases from V and 4 from J; bases not matched to a gene: 8. The CDR3 runs to 15 residues. Germline CDR1 and CDR2: DFQATT and SNEGSKA (reference sequence). This CDR3 reads CSAPTGLAAYNEQFF. CDR3 DNA: TGCAGTGCCCCTACGGGACTAGCGGCATACAATGAGCAGTTCTTC.